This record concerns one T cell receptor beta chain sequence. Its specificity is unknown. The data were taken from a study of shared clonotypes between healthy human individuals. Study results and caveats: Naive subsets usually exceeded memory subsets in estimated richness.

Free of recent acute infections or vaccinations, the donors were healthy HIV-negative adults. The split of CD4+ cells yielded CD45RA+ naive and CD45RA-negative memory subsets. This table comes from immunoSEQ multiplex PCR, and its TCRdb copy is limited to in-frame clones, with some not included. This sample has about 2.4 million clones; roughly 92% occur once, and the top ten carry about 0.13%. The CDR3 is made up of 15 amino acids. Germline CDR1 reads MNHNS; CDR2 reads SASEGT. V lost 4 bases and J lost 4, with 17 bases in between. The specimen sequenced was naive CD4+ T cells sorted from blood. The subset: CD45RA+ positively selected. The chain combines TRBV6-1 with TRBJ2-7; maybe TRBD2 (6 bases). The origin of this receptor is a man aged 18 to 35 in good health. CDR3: CASSGRLRGMYEQYF. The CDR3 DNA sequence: TGTGCCAGCAGTGGCCGTCTCCGGGGGATGTACGAGCAGTACTTC.